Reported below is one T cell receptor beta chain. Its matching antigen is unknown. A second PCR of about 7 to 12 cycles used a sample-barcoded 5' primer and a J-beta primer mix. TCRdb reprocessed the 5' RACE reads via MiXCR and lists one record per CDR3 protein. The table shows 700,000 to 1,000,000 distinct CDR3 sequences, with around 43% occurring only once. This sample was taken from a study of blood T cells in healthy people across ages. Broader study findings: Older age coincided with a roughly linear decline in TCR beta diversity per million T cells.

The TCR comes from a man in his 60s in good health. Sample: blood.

CDR3 nucleotide sequence: TGTGCCAGCAGTCCGAGGGGAGGGATGAACACTGAAGCTTTCTTT. As protein: CASSPRGGMNTEAFF. The chain links TRBV2 to TRBJ1-1; D perhaps matches TRBD1 (5 bases). The V end lost 5 bases, the J end lost 0 bases, and 13 bases lay between the germline ends. There are 15 residues in the CDR3. Germline CDR1 reads SNHLY; CDR2 reads FYNNEI.